Shown below are 17 T cell receptor beta chains from a single sample sequenced in a study of shared T cell receptors in the human thymus. Sequencing used immunoSEQ multiplex PCR; TCRdb keeps in-frame clones, though not all of them. Of hundreds of thousands of clones in the sample, more than 75% were seen once. The sample also formed part of further work on human thymus T cells.

Sequenced: thymocytes. The receptors originated from a boy under two years old with a congenital heart defect.

The chain joins TRBV15 to TRBJ2-3, with a tentative D call TRBD2 (5 bases). Germline assignment: CDR1 LNHNV and CDR2 YYDKDF (reference sequence). The length of the CDR3 is 13 residues. Trimming shortened V by 2 bases and J by 6 bases, and 9 bases separated the two germline ends. The CDR3 loop reads CATSRLAPDTQYF. The CDR3 region has the DNA TGTGCCACCAGCAGACTAGCTCCTGATACGCAGTATTTT. Complete variable domain (other parts from reference TRBV15 and TRBJ2-3): DAMVIQNPRYQVTQFGKPVTLSCSQTLNHNVMYWYQQKSSQAPKLLFHYYDKDFNNEADTPDNFQSRRPNTSFCFLDIRSPGLGDTAMYLCATSRLAPDTQYFGPGTRLTVL.

The rearrangement uses TRBV4-3 and TRBJ2-3; D uncertain. The CDR3 length is 15 residues. CDR1 and CDR2 (germline): LGHNA, YSLEER. V was trimmed by 0 bases and J by 6 bases, leaving 13 bases between them. The CDR3 protein is CASSQDRRLEDTQYF. CDR3 coding DNA: TGCGCCAGCAGCCAAGATCGGAGACTGGAGGATACGCAGTATTTT.

A remark on this clone: The DNA is left out, because the CDR3 cannot be placed on it with certainty; the CDR3 is given as TCRdb lists it. The chain uses TRBV19 and TRBJ2-3; the table's D call, TRBD1, was not checked against the DNA. The CDR3 has 15 amino acids, counting both end residues. In germline, CDR1 is LNHDA, CDR2 SQIVND (reference sequence). CDR3 residues: CASTSGTGSTDTQYF.

The chain couples TRBV5-1 to TRBJ1-3; a possible D gene is TRBD1 (5 bases). The V and J ends lost 1 base and 2 bases respectively, with 19 bases between them. Germline values: CDR1 SGHRS, CDR2 YFSETQ. The CDR3 consists of 18 residues. In DNA, the CDR3 is TGCGCCAGCAGCTTGATGGGGCACACTCGCACTCCTGGAAACACCATATATTTT. As protein: CASSLMGHTRTPGNTIYF. The full variable domain, in which reference TRBV5-1 and TRBJ1-3 provide the parts outside the CDR3, is KAGVTQTPRYLIKTRGQQVTLSCSPISGHRSVSWYQQTPGQGLQFLFEYFSETQRNKGNFPGRFSGRQFSNSRSEMNVSTLELGDSALYLCASSLMGHTRTPGNTIYFGEGSWLTVV.

In its sample, this clone was seen a few times. The same CDR3 can be traced to other DNA sequences in this sample. This sequence joins TRBV6-1 and TRBJ1-1, with TRBD1 matching 8 bases. The length of the CDR3 is 12 residues. The V gene end was trimmed by 4 bases and the J gene end by 6 bases; junction bases not matched to a gene: 1. The germline CDR1 and CDR2 sequences are MNHNS and SASEGT. CDR3 nucleotides: TGTGCCAGCAGTGCACAGGGGGCTGAAGCTTTCTTT. Its protein is CASSAQGAEAFF.

The chain uses TRBV7-6 and TRBJ2-2; 8 bases line up with TRBD1. The J segment lost 5 bases and the V segment lost 4 bases, leaving 6 bases of the junction unmatched. The CDR3 runs 15 residues. CDR1 and CDR2 (germline): SGHVS, FNYEAQ. In DNA form, the CDR3 reads TGTGCCAGCAGCTCGGACAGGGAGATTACCGGGGAGCTGTTTTTT. Amino acid sequence: CASSSDREITGELFF.

The rearrangement joins TRBV14 to TRBJ2-7; TRBD2 is a possible D gene (5 bases). Trimming shortened V by 5 bases and J by 1 base, and 6 bases separated the two germline ends. The CDR3 loop spans 12 amino acids. CDR1 SGHDN and CDR2 FVKESK come from the germline V gene. For the CDR3, the DNA is TGTGCCAGCAGCGGGGAGTCCTACGAGCAGTACTTC. This codes for CASSGESYEQYF.

The genes are TRBV4-3 and TRBJ2-7; no definite D call. Germline lookup yields CDR1 LGHNA and CDR2 YSLEER. The V end lost 1 base, the J end lost 5 bases, and 9 bases lay between the germline ends. The CDR3 is 13 residues long. CDR3 nucleotides: TGCGCCAGCAGCCAAGGGATGGCGGACGAGCAGTACTTC. It codes for CASSQGMADEQYF.

This chain connects TRBV27 to TRBJ2-1, with no clear D. Germline CDR1 MNHEY, CDR2 SMNVEV (reference sequence). The CDR3 consists of 16 residues. Trimming left V 0 bases short and J 3 bases short, with 12 bases between. The CDR3 protein is CASSLSRSLRYNEQFF. The CDR3 DNA follows: TGTGCCAGCAGTTTATCGCGGTCGCTACGCTACAATGAGCAGTTCTTC.

V usage is TRBV14 and J usage is TRBJ1-2; D is undetermined. The germline V and J ends were trimmed by 2 bases and 6 bases, with 13 bases remaining between them. This CDR3 comprises 14 residues. Germline-derived CDR1 and CDR2 are SGHDN and FVKESK. CDR3 amino acids: CASSQNPRSDGYTF. The CDR3 coding sequence is TGTGCCAGCAGCCAAAACCCGAGGTCCGATGGCTACACCTTC.

With respect to this clone: A read error may account for a junction end that differs from germline. This chain links TRBV5-6 with TRBJ1-6, with 12 nucleotides matching TRBD1. CDR1 SGHDT and CDR2 YYEEEE come from the germline V gene. The CDR3 extends over 16 amino acids. In DNA form, the CDR3 reads TGTGCCAGCACGGGACAGGGGGCCTCCTATAATTCCCCCCTCCACTTT. Amino acid sequence: CASTGQGASYNSPLHF.

This chain connects TRBV5-1 to TRBJ2-5; 7 bases map to TRBD1. Germline V gives CDR1 SGHRS, CDR2 YFSETQ. CDR3 length: 15 amino acids. Trimming took 0 bases from V and 11 from J; bases not matched to a gene: 13. The CDR3 DNA sequence: TGCGCCAGCAGCTTGGACCCCCCGGACAGGTTGGGGCAGTACTTC. Translation gives CASSLDPPDRLGQYF. The whole variable domain, filled in from reference TRBV5-1 and TRBJ2-5, reads KAGVTQTPRYLIKTRGQQVTLSCSPISGHRSVSWYQQTPGQGLQFLFEYFSETQRNKGNFPGRFSGRQFSNSRSEMNVSTLELGDSALYLCASSLDPPDRLGQYFGPGTRLLVL.

The chain joins TRBV15 to TRBJ2-7; D not resolved. The V gene lost 0 bases and the J gene lost 2 bases, with 8 bases spanning the gap. Germline-derived CDR1 and CDR2 are LNHNV and YYDKDF (reference sequence). This CDR3 is built from 14 residues. CDR3 sequence: CATSREGVTYEQYF. In DNA, the CDR3 is TGTGCCACCAGCAGAGAGGGCGTGACCTACGAGCAGTACTTC.

The CDR3 loop is CASSITRDRITYEQYF. CDR3 bases: TGTGCCAGCAGCATTACCCGGGACAGGATAACCTACGAGCAGTACTTC. The J gene is TRBJ2-7, the V gene TRBV5-5; 8 bases match TRBD1. V was pared by 4 bases and J by 2 bases, with 11 bases of the junction left unmatched. Per the germline V gene, CDR1 is SGHKS and CDR2 is YYEKEE (reference sequence). The CDR3 runs to 16 residues.

The chain joins TRBV9 to TRBJ2-2, with 9 positions matching TRBD1. Germline CDR1 SGDLS, CDR2 YYNGEE. This CDR3 contains 18 residues. The J segment lost 1 base and the V segment lost 0 bases, leaving 7 bases of the junction unmatched. The CDR3 reads CASSVAGTGYGNTGELFF. The CDR3 region has the DNA TGTGCCAGCAGCGTAGCTGGGACAGGGTACGGGAACACCGGGGAGCTGTTTTTT.

This clone came up a few times. The chain carries TRBV10-3 and TRBJ1-3, with D unclear. In germline, CDR1 is ENHRY, CDR2 SYGVKD. There are 13 residues in the CDR3. V was clipped by 4 bases and J by 8 bases, with 12 bases between them. The CDR3 coding sequence is TGTGCCATCAGTGGAGCGGGTGGCGACACCATATATTTT. This encodes CAISGAGGDTIYF.

J is TRBJ1-3 and V is TRBV19, with a weak D call TRBD1 (5 bases). The V end lost 3 bases, the J end lost 0 bases, and 24 bases lay between the germline ends. The CDR3 totals 20 residues. The V gene's germline CDR1 is LNHDA and CDR2 SQIVND (reference sequence). The CDR3 sequence is CASSMRLGQPGNCSGNTIYF. For the CDR3, the DNA is TGTGCCAGTAGTATGAGGTTGGGGCAACCAGGGAACTGCTCTGGAAACACCATATATTTT.